This T cell receptor (beta chain) was recorded in a study of control samples from healthy donors and cancer patients. Sequencing used immunoSEQ multiplex PCR; TCRdb keeps in-frame clones, though not all of them. Of about 59,000 clones in the sample, around 90% were seen once. This clone showed up just a few times. The CDR3 consists of 14 residues. V was pared by 8 bases and J by 4 bases, with 17 bases between. Germline V gene data show CDR1 as LNHDA and CDR2 as SQIVND (reference sequence). V and J are TRBV19 and TRBJ2-5, with D possibly TRBD1 on 6 matching bases. The sample was PBMCs. The source of this sequence is a man between 40 and 49 years old with colorectal cancer. The CDR3 protein is CASRNTGYGETQYF. The CDR3 bases are TGTGCCAGTCGAAACACAGGGTATGGAGAGACCCAGTACTTC.